A single sample is the source of the 25 T cell receptor beta chains below, sequenced in a study of cytomegalovirus exposure and HLA in healthy donors. PCR involved 60 Vbeta and 13 Jbeta primers. Only in-frame clones appear in the TCRdb table, and some are missing; sequencing was by immunoSEQ multiplex PCR. The sample records about 200,000 clones, over 75% being singletons. Input material: PBMCs. The receptors were sampled from a male donor in good health and CMV-seronegative.

This sequence joins TRBV9 and TRBJ2-3; the D is unclear. Trimming took 4 bases from V and 2 from J, leaving 5 bases between them. The germline V gene encodes CDR1 SGDLS and CDR2 YYNGEE. The length of the CDR3 is 12 residues. The CDR3 DNA reads TGTGCCAGCAGCCCAAACACAGATACGCAGTATTTT. Its translation: CASSPNTDTQYF.

Remarks on this clone: The junction differs from germline at one of its ends, possibly a read error. This chain links TRBV7-9 with TRBJ2-5, with 8 bases lining up with TRBD1. CDR1 is SEHNR and CDR2 is FQNEAQ in the germline V gene (reference sequence). The CDR3 is 14 amino acids. In nucleotides, the CDR3 is TGTTCCAGCAGCCCCCGGACAGGGCAAGAGACCCAGTACTTC. Protein: CSSSPRTGQETQYF. The whole variable domain, remainder taken from reference TRBV7-9 and TRBJ2-5, is DTGVSQNPRHKITKRGQNVTFRCDPISEHNRLYWYRQTLGQGPEFLTYFQNEAQLEKSRLLSDRFSAERPKGSFSTLEIQRTEQGDSAMYLCSSSPRTGQETQYFGPGTRLLVL.

The V and J genes are TRBV9 and TRBJ2-1; 8 nucleotides line up with TRBD2. CDR1 is SGDLS and CDR2 is YYNGEE in the germline V gene. V was pared by 3 bases and J by 3 bases, with 5 bases of the junction left unmatched. The CDR3 covers 15 residues. The CDR3 is CASSASGTSYNEQFF. The DNA for the CDR3 is TGTGCCAGCAGCGCCTCCGGGACTAGCTACAATGAGCAGTTCTTC.

This clone was detected only once. The chain recombines TRBV5-1 with TRBJ1-2, with TRBD1 matching over 7 bases. The CDR3 spans 13 residues. CDR1 is SGHRS and CDR2 is YFSETQ in the germline V gene. J lost 5 bases, V lost 4 bases, and 5 bases had no gene match. Here the CDR3 DNA reads TGCGCCAGCAGCGTCGACAGGGAGTATGGCTACACCTTC. It is translated as CASSVDREYGYTF.

V and J are TRBV6-5 and TRBJ1-2; D is unclear. Germline-derived CDR1 and CDR2 are MNHEY and SVGAGI. The CDR3 is made up of 12 amino acids. V was trimmed by 6 bases and J by 1 base, leaving 6 bases between them. The CDR3 DNA is TGTGCCAGCAGGCGGAGTAACTATGGCTACACCTTC. Amino acid sequence: CASRRSNYGYTF.

The genes are TRBV2 and TRBJ2-1; 8 nucleotides align to TRBD2. V lost 8 bases, J lost 10 bases, and 10 bases stayed unmatched. The CDR3 loop spans 13 amino acids. Germline-derived CDR1 and CDR2 are SNHLY and FYNNEI. The CDR3 DNA is TGTGCCAGCGGTCCTCAGCGGGAGTTGGAGCAGTTCTTC. Translating it yields CASGPQRELEQFF.

This rearrangement joins TRBV4-2 to TRBJ2-3; 9 bases agree with TRBD2. With 0 bases clipped from V and 4 bases from J, the junction kept 5 bases outside the gene matches. CDR3 size: 16 residues. Germline V CDR1 and CDR2: LGHNA, YNFKEQ. CDR3 sequence: CASSQDASGAPDTQYF. CDR3 coding DNA: TGTGCCAGCAGCCAAGACGCTAGCGGGGCGCCAGATACGCAGTATTTT.

The V call is TRBV4-1, the J call TRBJ2-5; 15 bases align to TRBD2. CDR1 is MGHRA and CDR2 is YSYEKL in the germline V gene. This CDR3 has 20 residues. V lost 0 bases and J lost 4; bases outside the gene matches: 12. CDR3 nucleotides: TGCGCCAGCAGCCAAGAGAGAGGGACTAGCGGGGGGCGCGGTAGAGAGACCCAGTACTTC. Translating gives CASSQERGTSGGRGRETQYF.

J is TRBJ2-5 and V is TRBV19; 8 bases agree with TRBD1. The CDR3 spans 15 residues. In germline, CDR1 is LNHDA, CDR2 SQIVND (reference sequence). V shed 5 bases and J 5 bases; nucleotides not matched to a gene: 10. CDR3 DNA: TGTGCCAGTAGTCCACGACAGGGGTCGGGGGAGACCCAGTACTTC. Translation: CASSPRQGSGETQYF.

The chain recombines TRBV5-6 with TRBJ1-5; D uncertain. The CDR3 has 14 amino acids. Per the germline V gene, CDR1 is SGHDT and CDR2 is YYEEEE. Trimming pared 4 bases from V and 3 bases from J, leaving 11 bases between. In DNA, the CDR3 is TGTGCCAGCAGCGCCCAGTTTATCAATCAGCCCCAGCATTTT. Its translation is CASSAQFINQPQHF.

This clone was observed once. The V gene is TRBV28, the J gene TRBJ2-6, with D possibly matching TRBD1 (6 bases). Germline V CDR1 and CDR2: MDHEN, SYDVKM. The V end lost 3 bases, the J end lost 0 bases, and 9 bases lay between the germline ends. The CDR3 spans 16 residues. CDR3 in amino acids: CASSLTGYSGANVLTF. The CDR3 coding sequence is TGTGCCAGCAGTTTGACAGGTTACTCTGGGGCCAACGTCCTGACTTTC.

The chain has TRBV29-1 and TRBJ1-5; 8 nucleotides align to TRBD1. Trimming cost V 4 bases and J 6 bases; bases outside gene matches: 8. Germline assignment: CDR1 SQVTM and CDR2 ANQGSEA. This CDR3 spans 14 amino acids. CDR3 protein: CSVADRGGGQPQHF. The CDR3 DNA reads TGCAGCGTTGCAGACAGGGGTGGAGGTCAGCCCCAGCATTTT.

The rearrangement links TRBV6-6 to TRBJ2-1; TRBD1 matches at 8 bases. The germline gives CDR1 MNHNY, CDR2 SVGAGI (reference sequence). Trimming took 6 bases from V and 5 from J; bases not matched to a gene: 6. The CDR3 has 14 amino acids. The CDR3 bases are TGTGCCAGCAGCCTCGGGACAGGACACAATGAGCAGTTCTTC. Translation gives CASSLGTGHNEQFF.

The V and J genes are TRBV18 and TRBJ2-3; D unclear. This CDR3 has 11 residues. Germline CDR1 and CDR2: KGHSH and LQKENI. Deletions cut 5 bases from V and 4 bases from J, with 4 bases between. CDR3 sequence reads: CASSEADTQYF. The CDR3 coding sequence is TGTGCCAGCTCAGAGGCAGATACGCAGTATTTT.

This clone was seen only a few times. The chain has TRBV9 and TRBJ1-2; D is uncertain. Trimming pared 4 bases from V and 2 bases from J, leaving 15 bases between. Germline V lookup: CDR1 SGDLS, CDR2 YYNGEE. This CDR3 contains 15 residues. CDR3 DNA sequence: TGTGCCAGCAGCCTCTCCGGAGGCTTAAACTATGGCTACACCTTC. Translated: CASSLSGGLNYGYTF.

The V gene is TRBV30, the J gene TRBJ2-5; TRBD2 matches 8 bases. The V gene end was trimmed by 2 bases and the J gene end by 4 bases; junction bases not matched to a gene: 12. The CDR3 contains 16 residues. The V gene's germline CDR1 is GTSNPN and CDR2 SVGIG (reference sequence). The CDR3 bases are TGTGCCTGGAGTCTACGCCGCACTAGCGGCGGAGAGACCCAGTACTTC. It is translated as CAWSLRRTSGGETQYF.

The chain recombines TRBV9 with TRBJ1-2; 7 positions match TRBD1. The CDR3 totals 15 residues. V lost 1 base to trimming and J lost 5 bases; unmatched junction nucleotides: 8. CDR1 and CDR2 (germline): SGDLS, YYNGEE. The CDR3 sequence: CASSVSPTGDYGYTF. The CDR3, as DNA: TGTGCCAGCAGCGTATCCCCAACAGGGGATTATGGCTACACCTTC.

The chain recombines TRBV19 with TRBJ2-7; D is undetermined. V shed 0 bases and J shed 6 bases, with 9 bases lying between them. This CDR3 contains 13 residues. In germline, CDR1 is LNHDA, CDR2 SQIVND (reference sequence). The CDR3 is CASSIDLEFEQYF. Here the CDR3 DNA reads TGTGCCAGTAGTATAGATCTTGAGTTCGAGCAGTACTTC.

This clone has just one count. CDR3 sequence (DNA): TGTGCAAGTCGCTTAGAACTGTTACCCTACAATGAGCAGTTCTTC. Its protein product is CASRLELLPYNEQFF. The chain joins TRBV12-2 to TRBJ2-1; the table's D gene call, TRBD2, was not cross checked with the DNA. TRBV12-2 is noted as a pseudogene. The CDR3 is 15 residues long.

The chain links TRBV6-6 to TRBJ1-4; 8 bases map to TRBD1. V shed 6 bases, J shed 7 bases, and the junction held 13 bases outside the gene matches. The V gene's germline CDR1 is MNHNY and CDR2 SVGAGI (reference sequence). There are 16 residues in the CDR3. The CDR3 DNA reads TGTGCCAGCAGCCACTCGGACAGGGAGGGTAGTGAAAAACTGTTTTTT. This encodes CASSHSDREGSEKLFF.

Only a few counts were recorded for this clone. V and J are TRBV5-1 and TRBJ1-2; 7 nucleotides align to TRBD1. V was clipped by 4 bases and J by 3 bases; unmatched bases: 6. This CDR3 is 14 amino acids long. Germline-derived CDR1 and CDR2 are SGHRS and YFSETQ. As DNA, the CDR3 is TGCGCCAGCAGCCGGCAGGGGACAGACTATGGCTACACCTTC. Translated: CASSRQGTDYGYTF. The full variable domain, completed using reference TRBV5-1 and TRBJ1-2, is KAGVTQTPRYLIKTRGQQVTLSCSPISGHRSVSWYQQTPGQGLQFLFEYFSETQRNKGNFPGRFSGRQFSNSRSEMNVSTLELGDSALYLCASSRQGTDYGYTFGSGTRLTVV.

This CDR3 is CASSIRDRGDNEQFF. For the CDR3, the DNA is TGTGCCAGCAGTATAAGGGACAGGGGTGACAATGAGCAGTTCTTC. V and J are TRBV7-9 and TRBJ2-1; TRBD1 agrees at 10 bases. CDR1 SEHNR and CDR2 FQNEAQ come from the germline V gene (reference sequence). This CDR3 spans 15 amino acids. Trimming cost V 6 bases and J 5 bases; bases outside gene matches: 7.

The table lists this clone with a few counts. The chain recombines TRBV4-3 with TRBJ1-1; a weak D match, TRBD1 (6 bases). CDR1 LGHNA and CDR2 YSLEER come from the germline V gene. CDR3 length: 17 residues. With 4 bases removed from V and 1 base from J, the gap between germline ends came to 19 bases. In nucleotides, the CDR3 is TGCGCCAGCAGCCTCGGAGGGTGGGGGGGCCAGAACACTGAAGCTTTCTTT. Its protein is CASSLGGWGGQNTEAFF.

The chain uses TRBV23-1 and TRBJ1-5, with 10 bases that match TRBD1. TRBV23-1 is marked as an open reading frame, function uncertain. The CDR3 is made up of 16 amino acids. The V segment lost 3 bases and the J segment 5 bases; nucleotides outside the gene matches: 7. CDR3 sequence reads: CASSHDAGTGDQPQHF. The CDR3 nucleotides read TGCGCCAGCAGTCACGACGCCGGGACAGGGGATCAGCCCCAGCATTTT.

The rearrangement joins TRBV19 to TRBJ1-5; 11 nucleotides match TRBD1. The CDR3 is made up of 14 amino acids. Germline trimming cut 8 bases from V and 5 bases from J; bases unmatched to any gene: 5. Germline loops: CDR1 LNHDA, CDR2 SQIVND (reference sequence). CDR3 in amino acids: CASLGTGGYQPQHF. CDR3 sequence (DNA): TGTGCCAGTCTAGGGACAGGGGGTTATCAGCCCCAGCATTTT.